Listed below are T cell receptor beta chains from one sample, sequenced in a study of blood T cell repertoires in COVID-19. Sequenced by immunoSEQ multiplex PCR; TCRdb stores in-frame clones only, minus some. The sample shows 60,000 to 75,000 clones, roughly 84% of them seen only once. Sequenced material: peripheral blood. These receptors were taken from a woman aged 50 to 60 with acute or convalescent COVID-19. The CDR3 runs from the conserved cysteine through the conserved F or W. D genes are given only for firm matches. Expanded clones are given a class, and other clones once, few, many or no size at all.

clone size,D gene,V gene,J gene,CDR3 DNA,CDR3 protein
.,.,TRBV19,TRBJ1-2,TGTGCCAGTAGTGCCCAGGGACTGATCTATGGCTACACCTTC,CASSAQGLIYGYTF
.,TRBD2,TRBV11-3,TRBJ2-1,TGTGCCAGCAGCTTGGGGGTAGCGGGGGACTCCTACAATGAGCAGTTCTTC,CASSLGVAGDSYNEQFF
.,TRBD1,TRBV12-3/TRBV12-4,TRBJ2-7,TGTGCCAGCAGTCTGGGACAGGTAGACGAGCAGTACTTC,CASSLGQVDEQYF
.,.,TRBV5-4,TRBJ1-4,TGTGCCAGCAGTTCTCAGACAGAGACAAATGAAAAACTGTTTTTT,CASSSQTETNEKLFF
.,TRBD2,TRBV10-3,TRBJ2-1,TGTGCCACCCAAGGGACTAGCGGGAGGGCCTCCTACAATGAGCAGTTCTTC,CATQGTSGRASYNEQFF
.,TRBD1,TRBV6-2/TRBV6-3,TRBJ2-7,TGTGCCAGCAGTTCCCGGACAGGGTCGTATATTGAGGAGCAGTACTTC,CASSSRTGSYIEEQYF
.,.,TRBV9,TRBJ2-5,TGTGCCAGCAGCGTAGCCCCTGCCCGGGGTAACCAAGAGACCCAGTACTTC,CASSVAPARGNQETQYF
.,.,TRBV18,TRBJ1-1,TGTGCCAGCTCACCACCGAGTAGGCAGGGCACTGAAGCTTTCTTT,CASSPPSRQGTEAFF
.,.,TRBV2,TRBJ2-1,TGTGCCAGCAGTGAAGTATATATAGGTAGCGCTAGCTACAATGAGCAGTTCTTC,CASSEVYIGSASYNEQFF
.,.,TRBV27,TRBJ2-1,TGTGCCAGCAGTAACTTCGGACCTACGGAGGGGTACAATGAGCAGTTCTTC,CASSNFGPTEGYNEQFF
.,.,TRBV6-5,TRBJ2-1,TGTGCCAGCAGGACGGGATCGGGGATGAGTAATGAGCAGTTCTTC,CASRTGSGMSNEQFF
.,TRBD1,TRBV4-1,TRBJ2-7,TGCGCCAGCAGCCAAGGTCAAGGGGGCCTTGCCTACGAGCAGTACTTC,CASSQGQGGLAYEQYF
few,.,TRBV28,TRBJ1-1,TGTGCCAGCAGTTTTCTCAACACTGAAGCTTTCTTT,CASSFLNTEAFF
.,.,TRBV6-5,TRBJ2-7,TGTGCCAGCAGTTACTCGACGCTGGGGCTCGACGAGCAGTACTTC,CASSYSTLGLDEQYF
.,.,TRBV4-1,TRBJ1-1,TGCGCCAGCAGCTGGAGCATAACGGACACTGAAGCTTTCTTT,CASSWSITDTEAFF
many,.,TRBV25-1,TRBJ1-1,TGTGCCAGCAGTTTCACAGGTTCTTCTGAAGCTTTCTTT,CASSFTGSSEAFF
.,.,TRBV6-5,TRBJ1-2,TGTGCCAGCAGTTTCCGACTCGAAGGATATGGCTACACCTTC,CASSFRLEGYGYTF
.,.,TRBV25-1,TRBJ1-2,TGTGCCAGCAGTGCAGGGGAGTACACCTTC,CASSAGEYTF
.,TRBD1,TRBV6-2/TRBV6-3,TRBJ1-5,TGTGCCAGCAGTCGGGCCGGGACAGCGAGCAATCAGCCCCAGCATTTT,CASSRAGTASNQPQHF